Listed below are T cell receptor beta chains from one sample, sequenced in a study of T cell repertoires in ileal Crohn's disease. Sequenced by immunoSEQ multiplex PCR; TCRdb stores in-frame clones only, minus some. The sample lists about 7,800 clones, around 85% occurring once. What was sequenced was ileal tissue. The receptors shown here come from an adult with Crohn's disease. CDR3s include the opening cysteine and the closing phenylalanine or tryptophan. A D gene is named only where the DNA matches it firmly. Where a row states a size, it is once, few, many or the class of an expanded clone; other rows omit it.

TRBJ1-3 | NA | NA | 16 | TRBV2 | TGTGCCAGCACCGGCCAGTGGAGATGGCCTGGAAACACCATATATTTT | CASTGQWRWPGNTIYF
TRBJ2-7 | NA | NA | 12 | TRBV7-2 | TGTGCCAGCAGCTCCCCGGGGTACGAGCAGTACTTC | CASSSPGYEQYF
TRBJ2-5 | NA | NA | 15 | TRBV9 | TGTGCCAGCAGCTTCATGGGGGGCCTCCAAGAGACCCAGTACTTC | CASSFMGGLQETQYF
TRBJ2-7 | NA | few | 16 | TRBV6-5 | TGTGCCAGCAGTTACTCGGACAGCTTAGGCGCTGGGGAGCAGTACTTC | CASSYSDSLGAGEQYF
TRBJ1-6 | TRBD1 | NA | 15 | TRBV5-8 | TGTGCCAGCAGCCGCGGGACAGTTTTGGGTTCACCCCTCCACTTT | CASSRGTVLGSPLHF
TRBJ2-1 | TRBD1 | few | 15 | TRBV5-1 | TGCGCCAGCAGCACCTCCGGGACAGGGCGGAATGAGCAGTTCTTC | CASSTSGTGRNEQFF
TRBJ1-1 | NA | NA | 13 | TRBV10-3 | TGTGCCATCAGTGGGGGCTTGAGGCCTGAAGCTTTCTTT | CAISGGLRPEAFF
TRBJ1-6 | TRBD1 | NA | 15 | TRBV30 | TGTGCCTGGAGTGTAGGAGCGACAGGGGGTTCACCCCTCCACTTT | CAWSVGATGGSPLHF
TRBJ2-7 | TRBD1 | NA | 15 | TRBV6-6 | TGTGCCAGCAGGTCTGTACCGGGACAGGGATACGAGCAGTACTTC | CASRSVPGQGYEQYF
TRBJ2-1 | TRBD1 | NA | 14 | TRBV14 | TGTGCCAGCTACCGGACAGGGGCCTACAATGAGCAGTTCTTC | CASYRTGAYNEQFF
TRBJ1-5 | NA | once | 16 | TRBV6-1 | TGTGCCAGCAGTGAAGAAAGGTACCGGCCTGATCGGCCCCAGCATTTT | CASSEERYRPDRPQHF
TRBJ2-1 | NA | NA | 11 | TRBV2 | TGTGCCAGCAGGACAGGTCCTGAGCAGTTCTTC | CASRTGPEQFF
TRBJ2-1 | NA | NA | 15 | TRBV5-1 | TGCGCCAGCAGCTTGGGGAGGGCCGCATTTGAGGAGCAGTTCTTC | CASSLGRAAFEEQFF
TRBJ1-1 | TRBD1 | once | 12 | TRBV25-1 | TGTGCCAGCATGACAGGGGCCACTGAAGCTTTCTTT | CASMTGATEAFF
TRBJ2-1 | TRBD2 | NA | 13 | TRBV6-5 | TGTGCCAGCAGGCGGGGGTTTTACAATGAGCAGTTCTTC | CASRRGFYNEQFF
TRBJ2-7 | TRBD1 | NA | 14 | TRBV7-2 | TGTGCCAGCAGCAGGTGGGACAGGATGGGGGAGCAGTACTTC | CASSRWDRMGEQYF
TRBJ1-4 | TRBD1 | once | 15 | TRBV5-1 | TGCGCCAGCAGCTTCTGGGACAGCGATAATGAAAAACTGTTTTTT | CASSFWDSDNEKLFF
TRBJ2-1 | NA | NA | 15 | TRBV7-9 | TGTGCCAGCAGCCACCGGGACTGGGGGCCATACGAGCAGTTCTTC | CASSHRDWGPYEQFF
TRBJ1-5 | NA | NA | 13 | TRBV6-1 | TGTGCCAGCACCCAGGGTAGGAGTCAGCCCCAGCATTTT | CASTQGRSQPQHF
TRBJ2-7 | NA | NA | 13 | TRBV27 | TGTGCCAGCAGTTTAGGGGTGCCTTACGAGCAGTACTTC | CASSLGVPYEQYF
TRBJ2-1 | NA | NA | 13 | TRBV6-1 | TGTGCCAGCAGTGCTCACAGGGGGGGTGAGCAGTTCTTC | CASSAHRGGEQFF
TRBJ2-2 | NA | NA | 14 | TRBV9 | TGTGCCAGCAGCTCCGGGACAACGGCCGGGGAGCTGTTTTTT | CASSSGTTAGELFF
TRBJ2-7 | TRBD2 | NA | 15 | TRBV10-2 | TGCGCCAGCACCCCGGTAGGACTAGGGAAATACGAGCAGTACTTC | CASTPVGLGKYEQYF
TRBJ2-2 | TRBD2 | NA | 15 | TRBV28 | TGTGCCAGCAGAATAGCGGGAGGGCCAACCGGGGAGCTGTTTTTT | CASRIAGGPTGELFF
TRBJ1-5 | NA | NA | 12 | TRBV28 | TGTGCCAGCGGCAACCTAAGAAGGCCCCAGCATTTT | CASGNLRRPQHF
TRBJ2-1 | NA | NA | 14 | TRBV11-1 | TGTGCCAGCAGCCAATTAATTCCCCAAGGGAAGCAGTTCTTC | CASSQLIPQGKQFF
TRBJ2-5 | TRBD1 | NA | 15 | TRBV5-1 | TGCGCCAGCAGCTTGGCGGACAGGGACGGGGAGACCCAGTACTTC | CASSLADRDGETQYF
TRBJ2-7 | NA | NA | 14 | TRBV5-6 | TGTGCCAGCAGCTTGGTCGCGGCCGACTACGAGCAGTACTTC | CASSLVAADYEQYF
TRBJ1-1 | NA | NA | 12 | TRBV2 | TGTGCCAGCAGTGACCAGGGTACTGAAGCTTTCTTT | CASSDQGTEAFF
TRBJ2-7 | NA | once | 11 | TRBV2 | TGTGCCAGCAGTGTCAACTACGAGCAGTACTTC | CASSVNYEQYF
TRBJ1-6 | NA | NA | 14 | TRBV6-5 | TGTGCCAGCAGTTATAAGGGGACGCATTCACCCCTCCACTTT | CASSYKGTHSPLHF
TRBJ2-4 | NA | few | 15 | TRBV4-1 | TGCGCCAGCAGCCAAGTAGGGGGTGGCAAAAACATTCAGTACTTC | CASSQVGGGKNIQYF
TRBJ2-5 | NA | NA | 15 | TRBV28 | TGTGCCAGCAGTTTGGCCGCGACTCCCGGGGAGACCCAGTACTTC | CASSLAATPGETQYF
TRBJ2-3 | NA | NA | 15 | TRBV27 | TGTGCCAGCAGTTCCGATCTTAGCGGCACAGATACGCAGTATTTT | CASSSDLSGTDTQYF
TRBJ2-1 | TRBD2 | medium-sized | 13 | TRBV6-6 | TGTGCCAGCTCTTTAGCGGGCCCCAATGAGCAGTTCTTC | CASSLAGPNEQFF
TRBJ1-5 | NA | NA | 15 | TRBV7-2 | TGTGCCAGCAGCCCCGTCAGGGATAGCAATCAGCCCCAGCATTTT | CASSPVRDSNQPQHF
TRBJ1-4 | NA | NA | 15 | TRBV18 | TGTGCCAGCTCACCACCGACCGGGCCGGGCGAAAAACTGTTTTTT | CASSPPTGPGEKLFF
TRBJ1-3 | NA | NA | 13 | TRBV28 | TGTGCCAGCAGTTCCCCTAACGGAAACACCATATATTTT | CASSSPNGNTIYF
TRBJ2-3 | NA | NA | 15 | TRBV29-1 | TGCAGCGTTGAAGATCTGGGGCAGGCCACAGATACGCAGTATTTT | CSVEDLGQATDTQYF
TRBJ2-5 | NA | NA | 17 | TRBV7-2 | TGTGCCAGCAGCTTAAATTCTGTGGGACCCTTGCGGGAGACCCAGTACTTC | CASSLNSVGPLRETQYF
TRBJ2-7 | NA | NA | 14 | TRBV30 | TGTGCCTGGAGTGTAGGGGGGGTCTCCTACGAGCAGTACTTC | CAWSVGGVSYEQYF
TRBJ1-5 | NA | NA | 16 | TRBV19 | TGTGCCAGTAACGGACAGACCGCAGGTCGCAATCAGCCCCAGCATTTT | CASNGQTAGRNQPQHF
TRBJ2-1 | TRBD2 | NA | 13 | TRBV6-5 | TGTGCCACACGGGGCGGGGGTTACAATGAGCAGTTCTTC | CATRGGGYNEQFF
TRBJ2-1 | TRBD2 | NA | 16 | TRBV28 | TGTGCCAGCAGTTCCCCGACTAGCGGGAACTACAATGAGCAGTTCTTC | CASSSPTSGNYNEQFF
TRBJ1-6 | NA | NA | 11 | TRBV20-1 | TGCAGTGCTAGAGGAGGTTCACCCCTCCACTTT | CSARGGSPLHF
TRBJ2-6 | TRBD1 | NA | 17 | TRBV15 | TGTGCCACCAGCAGAGGGGGACAGTCCTTTGCGGCCAACGTCCTGACTTTC | CATSRGGQSFAANVLTF
TRBJ2-7 | TRBD2 | NA | 15 | TRBV27 | TGTGCCAGCAGTACCCTCCCGGGGGGGTCCGACGAGCAGTACTTC | CASSTLPGGSDEQYF
TRBJ1-5 | NA | few | 15 | TRBV7-8 | TGTGCCAGCAGCTTATGGCAGGGAGGGAATCAGCCCCAGCATTTT | CASSLWQGGNQPQHF
TRBJ2-3 | NA | NA | 15 | TRBV27 | TGTGCCAGCAGTTTGAGTCGGGGCCCCACAGATACGCAGTATTTT | CASSLSRGPTDTQYF
TRBJ2-2 | TRBD1 | NA | 15 | TRBV10-3 | TGTGCCACCATACACCCGGGACAGGGCTCCGGGGAGCTGTTTTTT | CATIHPGQGSGELFF